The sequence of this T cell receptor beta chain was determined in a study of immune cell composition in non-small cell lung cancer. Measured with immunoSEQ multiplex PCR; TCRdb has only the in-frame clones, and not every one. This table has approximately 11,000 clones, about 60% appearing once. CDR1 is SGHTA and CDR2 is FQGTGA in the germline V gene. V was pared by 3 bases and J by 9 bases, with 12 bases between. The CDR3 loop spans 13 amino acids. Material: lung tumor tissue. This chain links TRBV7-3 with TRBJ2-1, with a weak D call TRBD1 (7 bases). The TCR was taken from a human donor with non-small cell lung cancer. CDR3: CASSFDRDSEQFF. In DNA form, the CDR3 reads TGTGCCAGCAGCTTCGACAGGGACTCTGAGCAGTTCTTC.